This T cell receptor beta chain was observed in a study of T-cell reconstitution after alpha-beta-depleted transplantation in children. Points from the study as a whole: One year after transplant, T-cell counts and diversity came mostly from newly produced T cells. The origin of alpha-beta T cells about two months after transplant was reportedly several hundred expanded graft clones. At day 60, the high TCRbeta diversity found in some patients originated from recipient T cells and thymic progenitors that had survived.

Germline V gives CDR1 SNHLY, CDR2 FYNNEI. The length of the CDR3 is 16 residues. Deletions cut 2 bases from V and 0 bases from J, with 8 bases between. During its preparation, the TCRbeta library received unique molecular identifiers. TCRdb independently ran MiXCR on the PCR reads; one entry per CDR3 protein. Of about 160,000 distinct CDR3 sequences listed, 11% are singletons. In this sample, this clonotype turned up many times. No antigen is known for it. This chain connects TRBV2 to TRBJ1-6; no clear D gene. This specimen was PBMCs, taken before TCRalphabeta/CD19-depleted stem cell transplant. This receptor was obtained from a boy aged 2 to 9 with acute myeloid leukemia, due to receive a stem cell transplant. CDR3 nucleotides: TGTGCCAGCAGTGAACGCAGGCCCTCCTATAATTCACCCCTCCACTTT. Translating gives CASSERRPSYNSPLHF.